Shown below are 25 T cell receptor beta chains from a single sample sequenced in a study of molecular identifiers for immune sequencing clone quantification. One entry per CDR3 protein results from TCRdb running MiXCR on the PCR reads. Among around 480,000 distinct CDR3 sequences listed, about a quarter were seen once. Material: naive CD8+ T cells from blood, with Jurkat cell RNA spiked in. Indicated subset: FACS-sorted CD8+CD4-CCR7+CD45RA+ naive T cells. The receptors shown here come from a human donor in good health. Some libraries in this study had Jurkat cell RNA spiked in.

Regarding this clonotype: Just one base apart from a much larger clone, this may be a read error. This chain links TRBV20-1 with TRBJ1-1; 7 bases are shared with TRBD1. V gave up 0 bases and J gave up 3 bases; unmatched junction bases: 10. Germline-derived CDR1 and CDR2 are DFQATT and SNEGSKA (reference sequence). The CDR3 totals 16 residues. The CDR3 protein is CSARDLRGQQHTEAFF. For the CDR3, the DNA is TGCAGTGCTAGAGATCTCCGGGGACAGCAGCACACTGAAGCTTTCTTT.

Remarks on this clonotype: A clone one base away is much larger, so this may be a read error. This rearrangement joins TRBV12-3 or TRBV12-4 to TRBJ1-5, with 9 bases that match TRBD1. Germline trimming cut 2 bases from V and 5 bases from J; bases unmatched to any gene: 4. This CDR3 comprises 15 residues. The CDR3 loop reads CASSLRDRADQPQHF. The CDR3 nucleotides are TGTGCCAGCAGTTTAAGGGACAGGGCTGATCAGCCCCAGCATTTT.

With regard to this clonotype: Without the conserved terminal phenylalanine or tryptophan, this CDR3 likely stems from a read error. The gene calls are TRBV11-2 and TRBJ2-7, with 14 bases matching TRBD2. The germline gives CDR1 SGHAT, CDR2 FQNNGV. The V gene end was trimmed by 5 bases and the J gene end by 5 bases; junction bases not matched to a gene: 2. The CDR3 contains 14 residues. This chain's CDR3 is CASSAGLAGDEQYL. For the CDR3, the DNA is TGTGCCAGCAGCGCGGGACTAGCGGGGGACGAGCAGTACTTA.

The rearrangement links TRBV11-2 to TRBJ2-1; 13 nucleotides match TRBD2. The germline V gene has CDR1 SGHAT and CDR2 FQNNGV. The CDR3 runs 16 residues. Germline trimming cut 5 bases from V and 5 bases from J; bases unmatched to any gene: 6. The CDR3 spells CASSVGGTSGNNEQFF. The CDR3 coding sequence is TGTGCCAGCAGCGTAGGAGGGACTAGCGGGAACAATGAGCAGTTCTTC. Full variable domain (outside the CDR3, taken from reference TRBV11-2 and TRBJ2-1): EAGVAQSPRYKIIEKRQSVAFWCNPISGHATLYWYQQILGQGPKLLIQFQNNGVVDDSQLPKDRFSAERLKGVDSTLKIQPAKLEDSAVYLCASSVGGTSGNNEQFFGPGTRLTVL.

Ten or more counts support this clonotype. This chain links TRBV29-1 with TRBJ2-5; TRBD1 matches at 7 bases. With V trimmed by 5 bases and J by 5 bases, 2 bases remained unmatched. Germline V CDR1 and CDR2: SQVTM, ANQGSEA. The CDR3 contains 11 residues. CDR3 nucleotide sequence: TGCAGCGTTAGGGGGCCGGAGACCCAGTACTTC. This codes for CSVRGPETQYF.

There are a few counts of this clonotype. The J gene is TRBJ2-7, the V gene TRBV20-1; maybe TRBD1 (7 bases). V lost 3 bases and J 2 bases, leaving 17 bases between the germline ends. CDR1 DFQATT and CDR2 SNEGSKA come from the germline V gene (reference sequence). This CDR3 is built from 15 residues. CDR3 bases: TGCAGTGCTAGGGACTACAGACAGGGTCCCTACGAGCAGTACTTC. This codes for CSARDYRQGPYEQYF.

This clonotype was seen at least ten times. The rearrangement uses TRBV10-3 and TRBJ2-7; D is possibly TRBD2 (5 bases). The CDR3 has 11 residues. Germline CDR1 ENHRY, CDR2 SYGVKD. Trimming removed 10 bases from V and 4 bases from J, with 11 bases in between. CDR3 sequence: CATDGGYEQYF. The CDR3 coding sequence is TGTGCCACCGACGGCGGGTACGAGCAGTACTTC.

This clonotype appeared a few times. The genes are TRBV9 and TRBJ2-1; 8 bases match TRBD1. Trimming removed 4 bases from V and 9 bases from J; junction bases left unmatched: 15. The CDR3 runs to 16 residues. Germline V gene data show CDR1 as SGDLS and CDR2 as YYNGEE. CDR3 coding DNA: TGTGCCAGCAGCCCCTACCAGACAGGGGTGGTCGGTGAGCAGTTCTTC. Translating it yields CASSPYQTGVVGEQFF.

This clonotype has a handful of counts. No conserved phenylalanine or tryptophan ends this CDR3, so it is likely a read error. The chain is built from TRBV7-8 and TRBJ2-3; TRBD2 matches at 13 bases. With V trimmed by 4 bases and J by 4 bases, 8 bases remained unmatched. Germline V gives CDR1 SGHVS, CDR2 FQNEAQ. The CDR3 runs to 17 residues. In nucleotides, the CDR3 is TGTGCCAGCAGCTCCTTAGGAGGGACTAGCGGGGCAGATACGCAGTATTCT. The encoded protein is CASSSLGGTSGADTQYS.

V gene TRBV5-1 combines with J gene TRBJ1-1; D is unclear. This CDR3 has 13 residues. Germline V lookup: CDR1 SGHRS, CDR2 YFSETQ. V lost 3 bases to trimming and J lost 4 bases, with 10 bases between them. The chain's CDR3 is CASSSDLRTEAFF. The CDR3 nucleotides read TGCGCCAGCAGCTCTGACTTACGCACTGAAGCTTTCTTT.

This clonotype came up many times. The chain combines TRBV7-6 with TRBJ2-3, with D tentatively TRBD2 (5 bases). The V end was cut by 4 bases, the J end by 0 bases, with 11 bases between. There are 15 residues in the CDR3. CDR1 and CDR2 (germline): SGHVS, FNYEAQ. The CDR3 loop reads CASSSSGPSTDTQYF. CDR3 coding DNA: TGTGCCAGCAGCTCAAGCGGACCTAGCACAGATACGCAGTATTTT.

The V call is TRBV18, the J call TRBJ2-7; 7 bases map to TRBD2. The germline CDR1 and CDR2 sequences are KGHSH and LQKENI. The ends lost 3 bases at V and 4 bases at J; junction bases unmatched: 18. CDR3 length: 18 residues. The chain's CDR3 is CASSPAMISGAYYYEQYF. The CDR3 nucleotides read TGTGCCAGCTCACCTGCAATGATAAGCGGGGCATATTATTACGAGCAGTACTTC.

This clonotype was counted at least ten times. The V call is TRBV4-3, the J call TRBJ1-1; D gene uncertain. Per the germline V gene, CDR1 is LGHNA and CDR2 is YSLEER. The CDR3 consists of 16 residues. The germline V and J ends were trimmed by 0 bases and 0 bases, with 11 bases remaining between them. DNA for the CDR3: TGCGCCAGCAGCCAAGATCATCAGGCGATGAACACTGAAGCTTTCTTT. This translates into CASSQDHQAMNTEAFF.

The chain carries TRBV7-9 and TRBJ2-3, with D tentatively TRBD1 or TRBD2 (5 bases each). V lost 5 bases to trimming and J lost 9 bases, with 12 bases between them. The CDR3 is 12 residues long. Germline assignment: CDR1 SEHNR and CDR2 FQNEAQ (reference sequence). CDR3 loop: CASSPDGATQYF. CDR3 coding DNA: TGTGCCAGCAGCCCAGACGGGGCGACGCAGTATTTT.

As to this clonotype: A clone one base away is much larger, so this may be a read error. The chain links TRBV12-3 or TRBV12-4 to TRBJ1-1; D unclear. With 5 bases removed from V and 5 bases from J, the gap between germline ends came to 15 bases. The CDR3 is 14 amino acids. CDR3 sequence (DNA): TGTGCCAGCAGTCTCGACGGATTCCTGACTGAAGCTTTCTTT. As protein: CASSLDGFLTEAFF.

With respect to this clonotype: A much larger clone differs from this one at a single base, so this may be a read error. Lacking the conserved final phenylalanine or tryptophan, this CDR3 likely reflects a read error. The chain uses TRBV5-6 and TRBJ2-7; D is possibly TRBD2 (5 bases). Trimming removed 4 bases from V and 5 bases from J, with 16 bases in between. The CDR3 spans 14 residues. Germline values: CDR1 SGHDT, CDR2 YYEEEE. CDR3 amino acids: CASSLGRDRDEQYL. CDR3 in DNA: TGTGCCAGCAGCCTTGGTCGGGATAGGGACGAGCAGTACCTC.

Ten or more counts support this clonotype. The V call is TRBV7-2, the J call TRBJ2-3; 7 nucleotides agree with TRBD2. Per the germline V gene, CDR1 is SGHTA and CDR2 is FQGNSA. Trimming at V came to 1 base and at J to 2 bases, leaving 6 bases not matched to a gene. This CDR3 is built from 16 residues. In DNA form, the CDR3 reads TGTGCCAGCAGCTTAGACCCGGGACTAACCACAGATACGCAGTATTTT. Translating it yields CASSLDPGLTTDTQYF.

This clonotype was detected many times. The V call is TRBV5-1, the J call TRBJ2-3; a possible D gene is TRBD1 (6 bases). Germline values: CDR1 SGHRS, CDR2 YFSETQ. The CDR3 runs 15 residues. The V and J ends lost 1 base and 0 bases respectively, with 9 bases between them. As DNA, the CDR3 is TGCGCCAGCAGCTTGTTAGGGACAAGCACAGATACGCAGTATTTT. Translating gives CASSLLGTSTDTQYF.

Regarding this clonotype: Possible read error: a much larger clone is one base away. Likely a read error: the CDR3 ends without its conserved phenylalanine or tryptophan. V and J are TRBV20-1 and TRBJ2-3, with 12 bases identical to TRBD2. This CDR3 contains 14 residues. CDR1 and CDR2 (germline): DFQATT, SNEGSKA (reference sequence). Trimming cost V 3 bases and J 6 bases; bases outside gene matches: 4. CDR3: CSASLAGGLDTQYC. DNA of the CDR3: TGCAGTGCTAGTCTAGCGGGAGGGTTGGATACGCAGTATTGT.

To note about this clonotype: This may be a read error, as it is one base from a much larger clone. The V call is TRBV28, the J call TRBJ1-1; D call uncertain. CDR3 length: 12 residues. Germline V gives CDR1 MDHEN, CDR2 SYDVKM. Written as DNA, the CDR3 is TGTGCCGGCAGTTTAAGGTACCTTGAAGCTTTCTTT. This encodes CAGSLRYLEAFF. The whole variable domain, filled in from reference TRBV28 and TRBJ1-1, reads DVKVTQSSRYLVKRTGEKVFLECVQDMDHENMFWYRQDPGLGLRLIYFSYDVKMKEKGDIPEGYSVSREKKERFSLILESASTNQTSMYLCAGSLRYLEAFFGQGTRLTVV.

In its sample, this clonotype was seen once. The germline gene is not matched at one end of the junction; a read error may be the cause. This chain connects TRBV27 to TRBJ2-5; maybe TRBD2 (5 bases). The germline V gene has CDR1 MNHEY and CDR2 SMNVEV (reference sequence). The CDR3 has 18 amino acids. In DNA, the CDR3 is TGTGCCAGCAGTTTATCCCCCCCACCGGGATATGGGGAAGAGACCCAGTGCTTC. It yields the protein CASSLSPPPGYGEETQCF.

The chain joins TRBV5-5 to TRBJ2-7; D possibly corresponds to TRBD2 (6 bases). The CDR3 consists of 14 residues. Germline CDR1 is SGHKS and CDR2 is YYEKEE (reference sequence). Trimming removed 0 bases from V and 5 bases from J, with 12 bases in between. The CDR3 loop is CASSLAPGRNEQYF. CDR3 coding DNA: TGTGCCAGCAGCTTGGCCCCAGGGAGGAACGAGCAGTACTTC.

The CDR3 loop is CASSQDTPDTQYF. For the CDR3, the DNA is TGCGCCAGCAGCCAAGATACTCCAGATACGCAGTATTTT. The V call is TRBV4-3, the J call TRBJ2-3; D remains unclear. Per the germline V gene, CDR1 is LGHNA and CDR2 is YSLEER. V was shortened by 0 bases and J by 4 bases, with 5 bases between the two germline ends. The CDR3 runs to 13 residues.

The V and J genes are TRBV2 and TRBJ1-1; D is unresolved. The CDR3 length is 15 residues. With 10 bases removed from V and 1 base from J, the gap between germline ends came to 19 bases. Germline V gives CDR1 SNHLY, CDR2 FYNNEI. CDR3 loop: CATRMNWEANTEAFF. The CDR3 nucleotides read TGTGCCACCAGAATGAATTGGGAGGCGAACACTGAAGCTTTCTTT.

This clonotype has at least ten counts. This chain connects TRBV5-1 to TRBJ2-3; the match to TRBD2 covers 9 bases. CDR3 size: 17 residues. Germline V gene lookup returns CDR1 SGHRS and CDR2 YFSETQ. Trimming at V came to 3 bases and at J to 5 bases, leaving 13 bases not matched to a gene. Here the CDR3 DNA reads TGCGCCAGCAGCTCAACTTTTAGCGGGAGTGGAAGAGATACGCAGTATTTT. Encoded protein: CASSSTFSGSGRDTQYF.